The subject of this entry is one T cell receptor beta chain. This sample was included in a study of sequential checkpoint blockade in melanoma. On the study more broadly: First-line arms were nivolumab then ipilimumab, or the reverse, randomized 1:1.

The treatment here: randomized to nivolumab then ipilimumab (arm A) or the reverse (arm B). Patients had received no earlier DNA-damaging chemotherapy. Live CD3+CD8+ CD19− CD56− cells were sorted from PBMCs. The method was immunoSEQ multiplex PCR; TCRdb's version includes in-frame clones alone and lacks a portion of them. The repertoire includes 9,500 to 11,000 clones, approximately 72% of them detected once, and about 10% sits in the top ten. The specimen was CD8+ T cells sorted from blood (inferred from file names), collected from a patient given nivolumab and ipilimumab in sequence. The TCR sequence derives from a human donor with melanoma.

The CDR3 region has the DNA TGTGCCAGCAGTTCGGGTGCTGGGGCCAACGTCCTGACTTTC. It codes for CASSSGAGANVLTF. The V and J genes are TRBV27 and TRBJ2-6; no reliable D call. Trimming pared 4 bases from V and 2 bases from J, leaving 6 bases between. The CDR3 is 14 amino acids. The germline V gene encodes CDR1 MNHEY and CDR2 SMNVEV (reference sequence).